Presented here are 29 T cell receptor beta chains from one specimen sequenced in a study of T-cell memory formation after mild COVID-19. Each CDR3 protein is one row after TCRdb ran MiXCR on the 5' RACE reads. The table records approximately 350,000 distinct CDR3 sequences, around 14% of them present only once. Sequencing used PBMCs or a T cell subset sorted from them (not recorded which). These receptors were collected from a man younger than 35 who had mild COVID-19 (a few samples of this study predate the infection). Cell type and time point are not known.

This clonotype was counted between two and nine times. The chain has TRBV18 and TRBJ2-3; D may be TRBD1 or TRBD2 (5 bases each). CDR3 length: 14 residues. V was clipped by 0 bases and J by 6 bases, with 10 bases between them. Germline values: CDR1 KGHSH, CDR2 LQKENI. The CDR3 region is CASSPPGDGDTQYF. The CDR3 nucleotides are TGTGCCAGCTCACCACCGGGGGACGGGGATACGCAGTATTTT. Full variable domain (rest looked up from reference TRBV18 and TRBJ2-3): NAGVMQNPRHLVRRRGQEARLRCSPMKGHSHVYWYRQLPEEGLKFMVYLQKENIIDESGMPKERFSAEFPKEGPSILRIQQVVRGDSAAYFCASSPPGDGDTQYFGPGTRLTVL.

This sequence joins TRBV2 and TRBJ1-2; TRBD1 agrees at 9 bases. Trimming removed 7 bases from V and 4 bases from J; junction bases left unmatched: 7. The CDR3 consists of 14 residues. Germline CDR1 and CDR2: SNHLY and FYNNEI. The CDR3 spells CASTRDRALYGYTF. The CDR3 DNA reads as TGTGCCAGCACGCGGGACAGGGCCCTCTATGGCTACACCTTC.

This clonotype was detected only a few times. This chain joins TRBV5-1 and TRBJ2-7; possibly TRBD1 for D (5 bases). Germline V CDR1 and CDR2: SGHRS, YFSETQ. CDR3 length: 12 residues. Trimming took off 5 bases at V and 4 bases at J, with 10 bases between the two ends. The CDR3 is CASRNQGYEQYV. The CDR3 nucleotides read TGCGCCAGCAGAAACCAGGGTTACGAGCAGTACGTC.

This clonotype was seen only a few times. The chain is built from TRBV7-2 and TRBJ1-4; D remains unclear. The CDR3 spans 16 residues. Germline V gene sequence: CDR1 SGHTA, CDR2 FQGNSA. V was cut by 2 bases and J by 0 bases, with 10 bases left in between. DNA of the CDR3: TGTGCCAGCAGCTTAAAAGGTTTCTCAACTAATGAAAAACTGTTTTTT. The encoded protein is CASSLKGFSTNEKLFF.

This clonotype was counted ten times or more. The rearrangement links TRBV12-3 or TRBV12-4 to TRBJ2-1; D unclear. There are 14 residues in the CDR3. Trimming left V 2 bases short and J 1 base short, with 6 bases between. DNA of the CDR3: TGTGCCAGCAGTTTACTGGATTCCTACAATGAGCAGTTCTTC. It encodes CASSLLDSYNEQFF.

This clonotype was found many times. The chain uses TRBV12-3 or TRBV12-4 and TRBJ2-1, with 9 bases aligning to TRBD2. The trim removed 5 bases at V and 3 bases at J, leaving 5 bases unmatched. The CDR3 consists of 15 residues. CDR3 sequence: CASSDSGGYYNEQFF. The CDR3, as DNA: TGTGCCAGCAGTGATAGCGGGGGTTACTACAATGAGCAGTTCTTC.

The V and J genes are TRBV6-5 and TRBJ2-1, with D possibly matching TRBD1 (6 bases). CDR3 size: 15 residues. The ends were cut back, 7 bases at V and 0 bases at J, with 13 bases in the middle. CDR1 MNHEY and CDR2 SVGAGI come from the germline V gene. The CDR3 loop reads CASTLGQSSYNEQFF. CDR3 sequence (DNA): TGTGCCAGCACCTTAGGACAGAGCTCCTACAATGAGCAGTTCTTC.

The chain links TRBV6-2 or TRBV6-3 to TRBJ2-2, with 8 bases fitting TRBD1. The trim removed 6 bases at V and 4 bases at J, leaving 10 bases unmatched. The CDR3 sequence is 16 residues long. Germline lookup yields CDR1 MNHEY and CDR2 SVGEGT. CDR3 nucleotide sequence: TGTGCCAGCAGGAATTCCGGGACAGGAGGCACCGGGGAGCTGTTTTTT. Protein product: CASRNSGTGGTGELFF.

This clonotype was detected many times. The CDR3 here is CASSFNVGGNTGELFF. CDR3 DNA sequence: TGTGCCAGCAGCTTTAACGTGGGGGGCAACACCGGGGAGCTGTTTTTT. The V gene is TRBV11-1, the J gene TRBJ2-2, with D tentatively TRBD1 or TRBD2 (6 bases each). CDR3 length: 16 amino acids. Germline V lookup: CDR1 SGHAT, CDR2 FQDESV (reference sequence). The ends were cut back, 3 bases at V and 2 bases at J, with 13 bases in the middle.

This clonotype was counted only a few times. The chain links TRBV5-5 to TRBJ2-1; no reliable D call. Germline V lookup: CDR1 SGHKS, CDR2 YYEKEE (reference sequence). Trimming pared 0 bases from V and 10 bases from J, leaving 8 bases between. This CDR3 spans 12 amino acids. CDR3 protein: CASSLEGIEQFF. The DNA of the CDR3 is TGTGCCAGCAGCTTGGAAGGGATAGAGCAGTTCTTC.

This clonotype was counted at least ten times. This chain joins TRBV7-2 and TRBJ2-7; 7 bases line up with TRBD2. V lost 3 bases, J lost 5 bases, and 7 bases stayed unmatched. The germline V gene encodes CDR1 SGHTA and CDR2 FQGNSA. The CDR3 spans 14 residues. The CDR3 sequence is CASSFGRGYHEQYF. DNA for the CDR3: TGTGCCAGCAGCTTCGGGCGGGGGTACCACGAGCAGTACTTC. Combining the CDR3 with reference TRBV7-2 and TRBJ2-7 gives the whole variable domain GAGVSQSPSNKVTEKGKDVELRCDPISGHTALYWYRQSLGQGLEFLIYFQGNSAPDKSGLPSDRFSAERTGGSVSTLTIQRTQQEDSAVYLCASSFGRGYHEQYFGPGTRLTVT.

V is TRBV5-4 and J is TRBJ2-1; no clear D gene. V was shortened by 2 bases and J by 14 bases, with 17 bases between the two germline ends. The germline CDR1 and CDR2 sequences are SGHNT and YYREEE (reference sequence). The CDR3 is 13 residues long. The CDR3 sequence is CASSFPFSEYEFF. Here the CDR3 DNA reads TGTGCCAGCAGCTTCCCATTTTCGGAGTACGAGTTCTTC.

The J gene is TRBJ1-1, the V gene TRBV4-3; no clear D gene. Trimming cost V 4 bases and J 9 bases, with 21 bases left between them. The CDR3 runs 15 residues. CDR1 is LGHNA, CDR2 YSLEER, per germline. In DNA, the CDR3 is TGCGCCAGCAGCCCCTCCGATGGTCGGGGAGGGAAAGCTTTCTTT. Its protein is CASSPSDGRGGKAFF.

This clonotype was recorded many times. The rearrangement links TRBV3-1 to TRBJ2-7, with 9 bases aligning to TRBD1. Trimming at V came to 5 bases and at J to 4 bases, leaving 0 bases not matched to a gene. The germline gives CDR1 LGHDT, CDR2 YNNKEL (reference sequence). This CDR3 is 12 amino acids long. The CDR3 DNA follows: TGTGCCAGCAGCGGACAGGGGTACGAGCAGTACTTC. Translation: CASSGQGYEQYF.

This clonotype came up a few times. V and J are TRBV7-2 and TRBJ2-3, with no clear D. Trimming shortened V by 5 bases and J by 3 bases, and 18 bases separated the two germline ends. Per the germline V gene, CDR1 is SGHTA and CDR2 is FQGNSA. CDR3 length: 16 amino acids. The CDR3 coding sequence is TGTGCCAGCAGCCCCGGGTGGGGTATGGGGACAGATACGCAGTATTTT. Its protein is CASSPGWGMGTDTQYF.

V and J are TRBV2 and TRBJ1-3; TRBD1 agrees at 8 bases. In germline, CDR1 is SNHLY, CDR2 FYNNEI. There are 14 residues in the CDR3. Unmatched junction bases numbered 7, after V lost 3 bases and J lost 9 bases. As DNA, the CDR3 is TGTGCCAGCAGTGATTGGCGACAGGGGTCCACCATATATTTT. Amino acid sequence: CASSDWRQGSTIYF.

The chain couples TRBV15 to TRBJ2-7; D ambiguous. The germline V gene has CDR1 LNHNV and CDR2 YYDKDF (reference sequence). Trimming took off 0 bases at V and 2 bases at J, with 11 bases between the two ends. The CDR3 is 15 residues long. CDR3 sequence reads: CATSRDGNGAYEQYF. CDR3 DNA sequence: TGTGCCACCAGCAGAGATGGTAACGGAGCCTACGAGCAGTACTTC.

This clonotype was counted only a few times. This chain links TRBV27 with TRBJ2-2; 7 bases are a match to TRBD2. This CDR3 has 15 residues. V lost 3 bases to trimming and J lost 5 bases; unmatched junction nucleotides: 6. Per germline, CDR1 MNHEY and CDR2 SMNVEV (reference sequence). The chain's CDR3 is CASSFAGLPTGELFF. Here the CDR3 DNA reads TGTGCCAGCAGTTTTGCGGGACTACCAACCGGGGAGCTGTTTTTT.

The V and J genes are TRBV4-3 and TRBJ1-3; D not certain. Trimming stripped 5 bases from V and 0 bases from J, with 11 bases between. Germline V gene lookup returns CDR1 LGHNA and CDR2 YSLEER. The CDR3 consists of 15 residues. CDR3 protein: CASSSRTGSGNTIYF. CDR3 nucleotides: TGCGCCAGCAGCTCCCGGACCGGCTCTGGAAACACCATATATTTT.

This chain links TRBV19 with TRBJ2-1, with 9 bases aligning to TRBD1. Germline CDR1 is LNHDA and CDR2 is SQIVND (reference sequence). The length of the CDR3 is 13 residues. The junction had 8 bases not matched to a gene; V was cut back by 9 bases and J by 8 bases. CDR3 coding DNA: TGTGCCAGCAACCCGACAGGGGGGGATGAGCAGTTCTTC. It specifies CASNPTGGDEQFF.

The rearrangement uses TRBV12-3 or TRBV12-4 and TRBJ1-5, with D maybe TRBD1 (5 bases). Trimming pared 6 bases from V and 0 bases from J, leaving 15 bases between. This CDR3 has 16 residues. The CDR3 loop is CASSPLAGHSNQPQHF. CDR3 coding DNA: TGTGCCAGCAGCCCCCTGGCAGGGCATAGCAATCAGCCCCAGCATTTT.

The V gene is TRBV12-3 or TRBV12-4, the J gene TRBJ2-6; D not resolved. The CDR3 contains 15 residues. Deletions cut 5 bases from V and 1 base from J, with 9 bases between. The CDR3 protein is CASSPRTSGANVLTF. The CDR3 coding sequence is TGTGCCAGCAGTCCCCGGACGTCTGGGGCCAACGTCCTGACTTTC.

The sample holds many counts of this clonotype. V is TRBV6-5 and J is TRBJ2-1; D call uncertain. The germline gives CDR1 MNHEY, CDR2 SVGAGI. This CDR3 is 12 amino acids long. V lost 5 bases, J lost 9 bases, and 11 bases lay in between. Here the CDR3 reads CASSPWRGEQFF. The CDR3 DNA reads TGTGCCAGCAGTCCCTGGCGAGGTGAGCAGTTCTTC.

The CDR3 protein is CAIKGASSGELFF. The DNA of the CDR3 is TGTGCCATCAAAGGGGCGTCTTCCGGGGAGCTGTTTTTT. The rearrangement uses TRBV10-3 and TRBJ2-2, with D perhaps matching TRBD1 (5 bases). V shed 7 bases and J shed 6 bases, with 12 bases lying between them. The CDR3 extends over 13 amino acids. Germline CDR1 ENHRY, CDR2 SYGVKD.

This chain links TRBV20-1 with TRBJ1-5, with a possible D match to TRBD1 (5 bases). V was pared by 7 bases and J by 5 bases, with 18 bases between. Germline values: CDR1 DFQATT, CDR2 SNEGSKA (reference sequence). CDR3 length: 14 residues. CDR3 nucleotide sequence: TGCAGTGTGTCGTCGGGGCAGGGTCATCAGCCCCAGCATTTT. It specifies CSVSSGQGHQPQHF.

The V call is TRBV4-1, the J call TRBJ2-7, with D possibly matching TRBD1 (5 bases). This CDR3 region has 14 residues. Germline loops: CDR1 MGHRA, CDR2 YSYEKL. The ends were cut back, 6 bases at V and 2 bases at J, with 14 bases in the middle. This chain's CDR3 is CASSSHQGAYEQYV. CDR3 nucleotides: TGCGCCAGCAGTTCTCACCAGGGCGCCTACGAGCAGTACGTC.

This clonotype was observed a few times. The genes are TRBV7-9 and TRBJ1-6; a possible D gene is TRBD1 (5 bases). V shed 1 base and J shed 9 bases, with 7 bases lying between them. CDR3 length: 13 residues. Per germline, CDR1 SEHNR and CDR2 FQNEAQ (reference sequence). The chain's CDR3 is CASSLGQGSPLHF. DNA for the CDR3: TGTGCCAGCAGCTTAGGCCAGGGTTCACCCCTCCACTTT.

The sample holds a few counts of this clonotype. The gene calls are TRBV20-1 and TRBJ2-7, with D possibly matching TRBD1 (6 bases). CDR3 length: 14 residues. Between the trimmed V and J ends, which lost 5 bases and 3 bases, there was a span of 17 bases. From germline, CDR1 is DFQATT and CDR2 SNEGSKA (reference sequence). CDR3 DNA: TGCAGTGCTGGTAAGAGGCAGGGGCTCTACGAGCAGTACGTC. This sequence encodes CSAGKRQGLYEQYV.

The chain links TRBV5-4 to TRBJ2-3, with D unresolved. Trimming removed 3 bases at V and 4 bases at J, with 6 bases between. The CDR3 length is 12 residues. The V gene's germline CDR1 is SGHNT and CDR2 YYREEE (reference sequence). The CDR3 here is CASSSVPDTQYF. The CDR3, as DNA: TGTGCCAGCAGCTCGGTCCCAGATACGCAGTATTTT.